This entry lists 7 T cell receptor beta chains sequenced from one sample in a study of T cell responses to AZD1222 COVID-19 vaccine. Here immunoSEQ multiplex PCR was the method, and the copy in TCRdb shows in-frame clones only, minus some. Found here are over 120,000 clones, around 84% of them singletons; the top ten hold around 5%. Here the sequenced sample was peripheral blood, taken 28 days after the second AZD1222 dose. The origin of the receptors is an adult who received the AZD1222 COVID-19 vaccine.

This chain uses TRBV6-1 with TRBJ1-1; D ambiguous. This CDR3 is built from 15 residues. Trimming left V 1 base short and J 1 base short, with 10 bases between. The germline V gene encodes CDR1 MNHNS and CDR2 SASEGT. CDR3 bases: TGTGCCAGCAGTGAAGACGGCCCTCAGAACACTGAAGCTTTCTTT. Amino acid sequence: CASSEDGPQNTEAFF.

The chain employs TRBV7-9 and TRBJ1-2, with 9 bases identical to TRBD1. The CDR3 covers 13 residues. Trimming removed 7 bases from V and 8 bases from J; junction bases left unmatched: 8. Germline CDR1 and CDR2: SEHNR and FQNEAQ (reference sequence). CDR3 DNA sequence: TGTGCCAGCACTATACAGGGGGCGCGGGGCTACACCTTC. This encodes CASTIQGARGYTF. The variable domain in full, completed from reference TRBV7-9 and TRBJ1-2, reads DTGVSQNPRHKITKRGQNVTFRCDPISEHNRLYWYRQTLGQGPEFLTYFQNEAQLEKSRLLSDRFSAERPKGSFSTLEIQRTEQGDSAMYLCASTIQGARGYTFGSGTRLTVV.

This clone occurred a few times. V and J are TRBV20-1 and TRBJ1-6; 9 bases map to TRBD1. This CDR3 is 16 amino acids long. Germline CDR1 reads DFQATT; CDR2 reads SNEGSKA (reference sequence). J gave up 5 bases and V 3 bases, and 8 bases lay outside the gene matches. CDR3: CSASKGQGLDNSPLHF. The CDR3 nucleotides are TGCAGTGCTAGTAAGGGACAGGGACTGGATAATTCACCCCTCCACTTT.

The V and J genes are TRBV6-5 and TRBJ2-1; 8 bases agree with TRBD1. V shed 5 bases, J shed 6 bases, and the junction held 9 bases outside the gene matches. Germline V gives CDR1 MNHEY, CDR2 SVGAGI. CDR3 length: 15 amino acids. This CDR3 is CASSPRQGSFNEQFF. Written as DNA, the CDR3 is TGTGCCAGCAGTCCCCGACAGGGGTCTTTCAATGAGCAGTTCTTC.

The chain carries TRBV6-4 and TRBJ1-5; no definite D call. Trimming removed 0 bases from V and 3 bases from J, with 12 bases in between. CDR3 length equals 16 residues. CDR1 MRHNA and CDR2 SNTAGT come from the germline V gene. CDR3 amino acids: CASSDSMPGSNQPQHF. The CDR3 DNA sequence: TGTGCCAGCAGTGACTCGATGCCGGGTTCCAATCAGCCCCAGCATTTT.

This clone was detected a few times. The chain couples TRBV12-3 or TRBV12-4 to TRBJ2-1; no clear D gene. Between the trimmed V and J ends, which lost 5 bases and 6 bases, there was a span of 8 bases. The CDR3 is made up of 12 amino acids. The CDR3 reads CASSRYGNEQFF. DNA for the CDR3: TGTGCCAGCAGTCGATACGGCAATGAGCAGTTCTTC.

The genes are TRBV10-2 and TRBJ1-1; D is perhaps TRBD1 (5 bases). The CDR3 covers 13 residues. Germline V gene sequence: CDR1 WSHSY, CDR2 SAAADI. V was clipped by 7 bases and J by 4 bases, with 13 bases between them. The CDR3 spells CASNAVQGTEAFF. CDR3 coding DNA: TGCGCCAGCAACGCAGTCCAGGGCACTGAAGCTTTCTTT.